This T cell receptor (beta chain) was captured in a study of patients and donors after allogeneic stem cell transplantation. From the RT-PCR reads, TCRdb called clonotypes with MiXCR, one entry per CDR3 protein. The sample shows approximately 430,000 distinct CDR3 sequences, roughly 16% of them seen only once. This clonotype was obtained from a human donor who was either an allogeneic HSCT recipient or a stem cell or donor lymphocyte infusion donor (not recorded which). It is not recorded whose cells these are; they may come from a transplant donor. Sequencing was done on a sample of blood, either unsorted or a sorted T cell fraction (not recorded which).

In nucleotides, the CDR3 is TGCAGTGGAGGGGACGGTTACACCGGGGAGCTGTTTTTT. This codes for CSGGDGYTGELFF. The chain uses TRBV20-1 and TRBJ2-2; D tentatively reads TRBD1 or TRBD2 (5 bases each). V shed 7 bases and J shed 3 bases, with 12 bases lying between them. Germline V gene data show CDR1 as DFQATT and CDR2 as SNEGSKA (reference sequence). The CDR3 is made up of 13 amino acids.